Listed below are T cell receptor beta chains from one sample, sequenced in a study of long-term antiretroviral therapy in people with HIV. Sequencing used immunoSEQ multiplex PCR; TCRdb keeps in-frame clones, though not all of them. The repertoire holds 20,000 or so clones, roughly 88% seen once, with roughly 19% in the top ten. Sequencing used unsorted PBMCs, obtained 0.1 years before starting antiretroviral therapy. The receptor set was obtained from a young man with HIV. Both conserved end residues are part of each CDR3. D genes are given only for firm matches. The size entry is marked missing in some rows and otherwise reads once, few, many or a size class.

length: 13; size: .; D: .; V: TRBV27; J: TRBJ2-1; DNA: TGTGCCAGCAGTTTATATCCAGACAATGAGCAGTTCTTC; CDR3: CASSLYPDNEQFF
length: 16; size: .; D: .; V: TRBV5-6; J: TRBJ1-4; DNA: TGTGCCAGCAGCTTTTACGGACAGACAACTAATGAAAAACTGTTTTTT; CDR3: CASSFYGQTTNEKLFF
length: 13; size: .; D: .; V: TRBV27; J: TRBJ2-7; DNA: TGTGCCAGCAGGCAGACAGTTTGGTACGAGCAGTACTTC; CDR3: CASRQTVWYEQYF
length: 15; size: .; D: .; V: TRBV6-4; J: TRBJ1-5; DNA: TGTGCCAGCAGTGGGCTAGCGGGAAGCACAGATACGCAGCATTTT; CDR3: CASSGLAGSTDTQHF
length: 15; size: .; D: TRBD1; V: TRBV5-4; J: TRBJ2-2; DNA: TGTGCCAGCAGCTTGGAGACAGGGGAGAGCGGGGAGCTGTTTTTT; CDR3: CASSLETGESGELFF
length: 15; size: .; D: TRBD1; V: TRBV5-1; J: TRBJ2-7; DNA: TGCGCCAGCAGCTCGGGACAGGTCGACGCCTACGAGCAGTACTTC; CDR3: CASSSGQVDAYEQYF
length: 12; size: .; D: .; V: TRBV5-4; J: TRBJ1-1; DNA: TGTGCCAGCAGTTGGGGGAACACTGAAGCTTTCTTT; CDR3: CASSWGNTEAFF
length: 14; size: .; D: TRBD1; V: TRBV19; J: TRBJ1-4; DNA: TGTGCCAGTAGTACCGGACAGGGGACTGAAAAACTGTTTTTT; CDR3: CASSTGQGTEKLFF
length: 18; size: .; D: .; V: TRBV10-3; J: TRBJ1-4; DNA: TGTGCCATCAGTGAGTCTGAGATAGGAGGCAGGGGCAGTGAAAAACTGTTTTTT; CDR3: CAISESEIGGRGSEKLFF
length: 12; size: .; D: .; V: TRBV5-1; J: TRBJ2-5; DNA: TGCGCCAGCTCTATGAGTCAAGAGACCCAGTACTTC; CDR3: CASSMSQETQYF
length: 11; size: once; D: .; V: TRBV28; J: TRBJ2-2; DNA: TGTGTCTCCGAGGACACCGGGGAGCTGTTTTTT; CDR3: CVSEDTGELFF
length: 13; size: .; D: .; V: TRBV29-1; J: TRBJ2-7; DNA: TGCAGCGCCAGCTGGGGGCGGTTAGGCGAGCAGTACTTC; CDR3: CSASWGRLGEQYF
length: 13; size: .; D: TRBD2; V: TRBV19; J: TRBJ2-7; DNA: TGTGCCAGTAGTAGCGGGAGGGCCTACGAGCAGTACTTC; CDR3: CASSSGRAYEQYF
length: 13; size: .; D: .; V: TRBV19; J: TRBJ2-5; DNA: TGTGCCAGTAGTATAGGGTCCCCAGAGACCCAGTACTTC; CDR3: CASSIGSPETQYF
length: 15; size: .; D: .; V: TRBV7-9; J: TRBJ1-2; DNA: TGTGCCAGCAGCTTATCGAAACCTTCTAACTATGGCTACACCTTC; CDR3: CASSLSKPSNYGYTF
length: 16; size: .; D: TRBD1; V: TRBV5-1; J: TRBJ2-7; DNA: TGCGCCAGCAGCTTGGGGGACAGGCTAGACTCCTACGGGCAGTACTTC; CDR3: CASSLGDRLDSYGQYF
length: 16; size: once; D: TRBD1; V: TRBV6-5; J: TRBJ1-4; DNA: TGTGCCAGCAGTTACGGGCAGGGGGAAACTAATGAAAAACTGTTTTTT; CDR3: CASSYGQGETNEKLFF
length: 17; size: .; D: TRBD1; V: TRBV28; J: TRBJ1-4; DNA: TGTGCCAGCAGTTTAAAGGGCAGGGGGAAGGCTAATGAAAAACTGTTTTTT; CDR3: CASSLKGRGKANEKLFF
length: 16; size: once; D: TRBD1; V: TRBV5-5; J: TRBJ2-7; DNA: TGTGCCAGCAGCTTCACCGCTGGGACAGGGTCTTACGAGCAGTACTTC; CDR3: CASSFTAGTGSYEQYF
length: 15; size: .; D: .; V: TRBV10-3; J: TRBJ2-7; DNA: TGTGCCATTAGTGCAGATTTGGGGAGTCCCTACGAGCAGTACTTC; CDR3: CAISADLGSPYEQYF
length: 19; size: .; D: TRBD1; V: TRBV5-1; J: TRBJ2-2; DNA: TGCGCCAGCAGCTCATTGTATCGTACAGGGGGCGCGTCTACCGGGGAGCTGTTTTTT; CDR3: CASSSLYRTGGASTGELFF
length: 14; size: .; D: TRBD2; V: TRBV2; J: TRBJ2-3; DNA: TGTGCCAGTATAGCGGGAGTTAGCACAGATACGCAGTATTTT; CDR3: CASIAGVSTDTQYF
length: 16; size: .; D: .; V: TRBV6-4; J: TRBJ2-3; DNA: TGTGCCAGCAGTGAATCACAGGGCTTCAGCACAGATACGCAGTATTTT; CDR3: CASSESQGFSTDTQYF
length: 14; size: .; D: TRBD2; V: TRBV6-5; J: TRBJ2-1; DNA: TGTGCCAGCAGTTGGACTAGCACTTTAAGTGAGCAGTTCTTC; CDR3: CASSWTSTLSEQFF
length: 13; size: .; D: .; V: TRBV27; J: TRBJ1-1; DNA: TGTGCCAGCAGTAACTACAGGAACACTGAAGCTTTCTTT; CDR3: CASSNYRNTEAFF
length: 14; size: .; D: .; V: TRBV7-9; J: TRBJ2-7; DNA: TGTGCCAGCAGCCTAGACATGGGAGCCTACGAGCAGTACTTC; CDR3: CASSLDMGAYEQYF
length: 16; size: .; D: .; V: TRBV28; J: TRBJ2-3; DNA: TGTGCCAGCAGTTTTACGGGGAGTGATAGCACAGATACGCAGTATTTT; CDR3: CASSFTGSDSTDTQYF
length: 16; size: .; D: .; V: TRBV7-9; J: TRBJ2-7; DNA: TGTGCCAGCACCCGAGGGGGCGGGGAGGCCGGCTACGAGCAGTACTTC; CDR3: CASTRGGGEAGYEQYF
length: 13; size: .; D: .; V: TRBV4-1; J: TRBJ2-1; DNA: TGCGCCAGCAGCCTACAGGGAGAGAATGAGCAGTTCTTC; CDR3: CASSLQGENEQFF
length: 15; size: .; D: TRBD2; V: TRBV15; J: TRBJ2-1; DNA: TGTGCCACCAGCGGAACTAGCGGGAGTTTGGATGAGCAGTTCTTC; CDR3: CATSGTSGSLDEQFF
length: 15; size: few; D: .; V: TRBV7-3; J: TRBJ2-7; DNA: TGTGCCAGCAGCTTAGGCCCAGGGGAAGGTTACGAGCAGTACTTC; CDR3: CASSLGPGEGYEQYF
length: 15; size: .; D: TRBD2; V: TRBV7-2; J: TRBJ2-3; DNA: TGTGCCAGCAGCACCGATAGCGGGGGGACAGATACGCAGTATTTT; CDR3: CASSTDSGGTDTQYF
length: 15; size: .; D: .; V: TRBV5-1; J: TRBJ2-3; DNA: TGCGCCAGCAGCTTGACAGCCACCGGGACAGATACGCAGTATTTT; CDR3: CASSLTATGTDTQYF
length: 15; size: .; D: TRBD1; V: TRBV5-1; J: TRBJ1-5; DNA: TGCGCCAGCAGCGATGGGACAGGGGGGCATCAGCCCCAGCATTTT; CDR3: CASSDGTGGHQPQHF
length: 14; size: .; D: .; V: TRBV5-1; J: TRBJ2-7; DNA: TGCGCCAGCAGCTTGTCGGGGGACCTATACGAGCAGTACTTC; CDR3: CASSLSGDLYEQYF
length: 12; size: medium-sized; D: .; V: TRBV27; J: TRBJ1-2; DNA: TGTGCCAGCACGGCGGGAAGAGCGGGCTACACCTTC; CDR3: CASTAGRAGYTF
length: 12; size: .; D: TRBD1; V: TRBV29-1; J: TRBJ1-1; DNA: TGCAGCGCCCGGGACAGCAACACTGAAGCTTTCTTT; CDR3: CSARDSNTEAFF